A single T cell receptor beta chain is shown here with its context. Antigen: not known. This entry is derived from a study of cytomegalovirus exposure and HLA in healthy donors. Notes on the study in general: Researchers reported in a later analysis that common viral pathogens appeared linked to several top clusters. Solely CMV serostatus was available to characterize immune exposure.

13 Jbeta primers and 60 Vbeta primers were used for the PCR. The data were produced by immunoSEQ multiplex PCR, yet TCRdb's version contains in-frame clones alone and is incomplete. The sample contains about 120,000 clones, around 60% of which appear only once. Germline CDR1 SGHDT, CDR2 YYEEEE. V was trimmed by 9 bases and J by 3 bases, leaving 17 bases between them. The CDR3 is made up of 14 amino acids. The clonotype originates from a middle-aged woman in good health and CMV-seropositive. This chain connects TRBV5-6 to TRBJ2-3, with D perhaps matching TRBD1 (5 bases). The source material was PBMCs. The CDR3 here is CATNGRGRTDTQYF. In nucleotides, the CDR3 is TGTGCCACCAATGGAAGGGGTCGGACAGATACGCAGTATTTT.